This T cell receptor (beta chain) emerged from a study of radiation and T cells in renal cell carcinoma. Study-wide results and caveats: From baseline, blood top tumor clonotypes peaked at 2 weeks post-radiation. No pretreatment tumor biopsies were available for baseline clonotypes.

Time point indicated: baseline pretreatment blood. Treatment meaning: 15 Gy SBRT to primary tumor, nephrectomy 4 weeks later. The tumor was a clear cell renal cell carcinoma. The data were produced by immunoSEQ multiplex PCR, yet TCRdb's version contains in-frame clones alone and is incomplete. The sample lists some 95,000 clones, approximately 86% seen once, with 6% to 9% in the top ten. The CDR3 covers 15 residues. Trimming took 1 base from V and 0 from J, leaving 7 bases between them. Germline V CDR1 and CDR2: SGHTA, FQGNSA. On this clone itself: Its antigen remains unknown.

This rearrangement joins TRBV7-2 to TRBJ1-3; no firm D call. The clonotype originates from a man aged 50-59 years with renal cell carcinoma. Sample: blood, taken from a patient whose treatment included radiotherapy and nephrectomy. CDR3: CASSLGPPSGNTIYF. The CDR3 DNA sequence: TGTGCCAGCAGCTTAGGACCGCCCTCTGGAAACACCATATATTTT.